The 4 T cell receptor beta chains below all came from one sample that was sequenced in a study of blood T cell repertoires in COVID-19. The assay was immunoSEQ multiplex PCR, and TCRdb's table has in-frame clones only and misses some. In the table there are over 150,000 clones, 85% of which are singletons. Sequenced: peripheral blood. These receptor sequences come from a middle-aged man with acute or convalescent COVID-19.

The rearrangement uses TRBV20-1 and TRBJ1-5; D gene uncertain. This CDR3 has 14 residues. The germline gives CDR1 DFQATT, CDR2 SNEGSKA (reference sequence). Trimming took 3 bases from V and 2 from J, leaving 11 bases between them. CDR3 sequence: CSASGRRGNQPQHF. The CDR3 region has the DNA TGCAGTGCTAGTGGGCGGAGGGGCAATCAGCCCCAGCATTTT.

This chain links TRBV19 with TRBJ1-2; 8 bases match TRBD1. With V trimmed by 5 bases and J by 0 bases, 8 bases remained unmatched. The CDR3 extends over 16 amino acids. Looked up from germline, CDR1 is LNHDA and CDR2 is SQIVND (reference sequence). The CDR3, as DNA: TGTGCCAGTAGTTCTTACGGACAGGGCACTAACTATGGCTACACCTTC. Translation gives CASSSYGQGTNYGYTF. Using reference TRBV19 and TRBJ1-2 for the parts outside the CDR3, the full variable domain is DGGITQSPKYLFRKEGQNVTLSCEQNLNHDAMYWYRQDPGQGLRLIYYSQIVNDFQKGDIAEGYSVSREKKESFPLTVTSAQKNPTAFYLCASSSYGQGTNYGYTFGSGTRLTVV.

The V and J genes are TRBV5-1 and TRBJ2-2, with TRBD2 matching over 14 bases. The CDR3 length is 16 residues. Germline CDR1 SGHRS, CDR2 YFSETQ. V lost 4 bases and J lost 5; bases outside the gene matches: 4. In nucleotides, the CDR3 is TGCGCCAGCAGCACGGGACTAGCGGGGGCAACCGGGGAGCTGTTTTTT. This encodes CASSTGLAGATGELFF.

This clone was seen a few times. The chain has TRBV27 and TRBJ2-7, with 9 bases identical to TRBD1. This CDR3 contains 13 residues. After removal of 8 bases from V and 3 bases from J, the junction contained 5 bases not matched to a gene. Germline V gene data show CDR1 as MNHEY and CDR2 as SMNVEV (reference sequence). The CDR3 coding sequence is TGTGCCAGCCGGACAGGGGTAGACTACGAGCAGTACTTC. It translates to CASRTGVDYEQYF.